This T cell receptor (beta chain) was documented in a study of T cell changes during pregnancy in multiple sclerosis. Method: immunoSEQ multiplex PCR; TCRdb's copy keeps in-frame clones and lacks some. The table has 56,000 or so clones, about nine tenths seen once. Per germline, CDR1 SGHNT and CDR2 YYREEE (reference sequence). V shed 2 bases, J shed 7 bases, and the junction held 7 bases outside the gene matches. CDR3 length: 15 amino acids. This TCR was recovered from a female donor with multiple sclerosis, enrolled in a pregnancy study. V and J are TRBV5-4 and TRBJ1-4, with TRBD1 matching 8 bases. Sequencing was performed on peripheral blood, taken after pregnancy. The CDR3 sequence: CASSLLGQGGEKLFF. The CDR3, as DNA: TGTGCCAGCAGCTTACTTGGACAGGGTGGTGAAAAACTGTTTTTT.